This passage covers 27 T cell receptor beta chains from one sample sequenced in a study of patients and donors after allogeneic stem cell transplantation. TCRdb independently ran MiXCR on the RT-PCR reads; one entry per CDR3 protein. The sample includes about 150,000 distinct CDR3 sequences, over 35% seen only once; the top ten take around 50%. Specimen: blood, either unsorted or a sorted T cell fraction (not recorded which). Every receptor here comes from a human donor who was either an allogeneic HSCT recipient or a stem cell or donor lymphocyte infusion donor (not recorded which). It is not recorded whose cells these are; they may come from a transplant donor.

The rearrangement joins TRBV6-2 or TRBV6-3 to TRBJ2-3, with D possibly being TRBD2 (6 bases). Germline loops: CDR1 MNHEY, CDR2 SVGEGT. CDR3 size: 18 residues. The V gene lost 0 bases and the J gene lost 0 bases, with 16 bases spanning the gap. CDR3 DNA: TGTGCCAGCAGTTACTCCCCCGCTGAGCGGGCTAGCACAGATACGCAGTATTTT. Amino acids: CASSYSPAERASTDTQYF.

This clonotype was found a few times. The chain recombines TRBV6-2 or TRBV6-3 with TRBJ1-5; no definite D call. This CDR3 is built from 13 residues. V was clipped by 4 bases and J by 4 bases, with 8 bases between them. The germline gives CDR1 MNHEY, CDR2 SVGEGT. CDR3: CASSWSENQPQHF. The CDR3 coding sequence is TGTGCCAGCAGTTGGTCGGAGAATCAGCCCCAGCATTTT.

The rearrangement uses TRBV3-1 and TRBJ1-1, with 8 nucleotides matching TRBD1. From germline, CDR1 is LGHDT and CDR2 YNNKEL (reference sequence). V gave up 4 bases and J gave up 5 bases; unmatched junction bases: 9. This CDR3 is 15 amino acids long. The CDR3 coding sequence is TGTGCCAGCAGCCCGTTGGACAGGGTAGAGACTGAAGCTTTCTTT. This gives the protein CASSPLDRVETEAFF.

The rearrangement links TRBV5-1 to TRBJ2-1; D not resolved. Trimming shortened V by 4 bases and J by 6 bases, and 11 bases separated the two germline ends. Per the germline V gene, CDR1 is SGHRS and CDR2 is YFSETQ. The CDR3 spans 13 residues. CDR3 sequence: CASSLRCCNEQFF. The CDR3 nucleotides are TGCGCCAGCAGCCTGCGCTGTTGCAATGAGCAGTTCTTC.

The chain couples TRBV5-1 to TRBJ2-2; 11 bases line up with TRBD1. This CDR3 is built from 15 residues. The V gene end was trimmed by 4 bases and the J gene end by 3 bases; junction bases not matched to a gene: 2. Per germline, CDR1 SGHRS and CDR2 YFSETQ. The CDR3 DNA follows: TGCGCCAGCAGCCCGGGACAGGGGGACACCGGGGAGCTGTTTTTT. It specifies CASSPGQGDTGELFF.

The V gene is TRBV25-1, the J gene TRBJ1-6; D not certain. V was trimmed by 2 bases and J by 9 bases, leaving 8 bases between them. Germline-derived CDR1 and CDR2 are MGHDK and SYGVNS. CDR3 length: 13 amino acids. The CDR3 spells CASSELLASPLHF. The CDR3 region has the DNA TGTGCCAGCAGTGAACTGTTAGCTTCACCCCTCCACTTT.

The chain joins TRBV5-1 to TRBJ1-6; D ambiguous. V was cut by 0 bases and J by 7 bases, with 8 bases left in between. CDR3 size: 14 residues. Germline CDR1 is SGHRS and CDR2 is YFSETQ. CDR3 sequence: CASSLGERNSPLHF. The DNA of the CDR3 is TGCGCCAGCAGCTTGGGGGAGAGGAATTCACCCCTCCACTTT. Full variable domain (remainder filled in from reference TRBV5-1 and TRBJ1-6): KAGVTQTPRYLIKTRGQQVTLSCSPISGHRSVSWYQQTPGQGLQFLFEYFSETQRNKGNFPGRFSGRQFSNSRSEMNVSTLELGDSALYLCASSLGERNSPLHFGNGTRLTVT.

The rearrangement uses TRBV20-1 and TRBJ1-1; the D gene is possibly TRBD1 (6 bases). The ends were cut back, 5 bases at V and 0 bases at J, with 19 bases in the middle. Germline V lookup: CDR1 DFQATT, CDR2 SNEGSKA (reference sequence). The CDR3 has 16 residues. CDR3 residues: CSAPRGTRLMNTEAFF. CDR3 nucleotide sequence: TGCAGTGCTCCACGCGGGACAAGGCTCATGAACACTGAAGCTTTCTTT.

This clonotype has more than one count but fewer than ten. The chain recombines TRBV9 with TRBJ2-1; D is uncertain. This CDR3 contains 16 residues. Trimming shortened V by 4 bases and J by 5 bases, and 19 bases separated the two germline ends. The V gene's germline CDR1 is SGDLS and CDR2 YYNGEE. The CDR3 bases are TGTGCCAGCAGCCCCTCCCCGGGTCCCAGCCACAATGAGCAGTTCTTC. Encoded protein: CASSPSPGPSHNEQFF. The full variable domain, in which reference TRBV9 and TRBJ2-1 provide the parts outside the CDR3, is DSGVTQTPKHLITATGQRVTLRCSPRSGDLSVYWYQQSLDQGLQFLIQYYNGEERAKGNILERFSAQQFPDLHSELNLSSLELGDSALYFCASSPSPGPSHNEQFFGPGTRLTVL.

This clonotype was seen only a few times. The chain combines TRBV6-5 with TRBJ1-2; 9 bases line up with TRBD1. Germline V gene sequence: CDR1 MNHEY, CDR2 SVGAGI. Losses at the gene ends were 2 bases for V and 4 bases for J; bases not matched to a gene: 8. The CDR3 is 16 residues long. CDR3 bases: TGTGCCAGCAGTTACGCCATCGGACAGGGGAGCTATGGCTACACCTTC. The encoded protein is CASSYAIGQGSYGYTF.

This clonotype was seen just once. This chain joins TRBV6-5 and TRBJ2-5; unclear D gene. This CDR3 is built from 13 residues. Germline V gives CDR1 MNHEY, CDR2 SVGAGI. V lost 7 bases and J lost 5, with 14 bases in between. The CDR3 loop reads CASNLIGAETQYF. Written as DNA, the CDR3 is TGTGCCAGCAATCTGATCGGCGCGGAGACCCAGTACTTC.

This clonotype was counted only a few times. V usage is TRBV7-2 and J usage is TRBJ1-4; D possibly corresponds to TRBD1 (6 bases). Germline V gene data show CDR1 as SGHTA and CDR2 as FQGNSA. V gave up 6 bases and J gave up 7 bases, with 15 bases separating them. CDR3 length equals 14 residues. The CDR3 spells CASSLRQGSEKLFF. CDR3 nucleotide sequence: TGTGCCAGCAGTTTAAGGCAGGGGAGTGAAAAACTGTTTTTT.

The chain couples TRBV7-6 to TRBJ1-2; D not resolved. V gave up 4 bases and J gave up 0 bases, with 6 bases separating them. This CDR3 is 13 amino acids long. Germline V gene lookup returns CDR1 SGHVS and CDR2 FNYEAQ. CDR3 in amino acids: CASSYQTNYGYTF. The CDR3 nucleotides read TGTGCCAGCAGCTATCAGACTAACTATGGCTACACCTTC.

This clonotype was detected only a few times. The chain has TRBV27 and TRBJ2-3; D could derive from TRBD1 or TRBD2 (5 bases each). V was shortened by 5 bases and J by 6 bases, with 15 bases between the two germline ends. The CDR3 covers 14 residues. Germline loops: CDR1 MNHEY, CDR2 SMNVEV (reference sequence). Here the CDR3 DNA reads TGTGCCAGCAGTCGCCCCGGGGCAGGTGATACGCAGTATTTT. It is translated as CASSRPGAGDTQYF.

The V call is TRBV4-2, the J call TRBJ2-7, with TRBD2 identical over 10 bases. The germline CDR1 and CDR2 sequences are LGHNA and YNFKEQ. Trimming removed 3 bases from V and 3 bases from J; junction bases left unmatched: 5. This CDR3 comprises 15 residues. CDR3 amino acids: CASSHRTSGHYEQYF. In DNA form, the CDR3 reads TGTGCCAGCAGCCACCGGACTAGCGGACACTACGAGCAGTACTTC.

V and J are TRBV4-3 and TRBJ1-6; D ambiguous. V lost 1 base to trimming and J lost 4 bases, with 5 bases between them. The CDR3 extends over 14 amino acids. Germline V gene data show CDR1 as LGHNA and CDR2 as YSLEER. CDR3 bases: TGCGCCAGCAGCCAAGGCACATATAATTCACCCCTCCACTTT. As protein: CASSQGTYNSPLHF.

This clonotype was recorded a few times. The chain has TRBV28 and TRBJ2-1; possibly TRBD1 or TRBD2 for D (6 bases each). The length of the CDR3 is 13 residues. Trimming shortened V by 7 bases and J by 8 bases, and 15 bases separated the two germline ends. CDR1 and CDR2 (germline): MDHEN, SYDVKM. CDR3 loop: CASTKRGADEQFF. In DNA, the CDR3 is TGTGCCAGCACTAAAAGGGGGGCGGATGAGCAGTTCTTC.

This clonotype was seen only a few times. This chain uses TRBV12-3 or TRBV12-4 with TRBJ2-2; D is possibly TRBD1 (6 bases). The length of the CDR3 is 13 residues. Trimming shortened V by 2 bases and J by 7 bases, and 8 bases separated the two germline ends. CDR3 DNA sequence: TGTGCCAGCAGTTTATCACAGGGCGGGGAGCTGTTTTTT. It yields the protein CASSLSQGGELFF.

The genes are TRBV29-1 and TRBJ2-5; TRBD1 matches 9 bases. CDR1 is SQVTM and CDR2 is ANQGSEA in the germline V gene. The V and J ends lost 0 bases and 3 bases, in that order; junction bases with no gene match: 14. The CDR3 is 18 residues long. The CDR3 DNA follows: TGCAGCGTTGAAGATCTAGGGGGACGGAGGACAGGGGAAGAGACCCAGTACTTC. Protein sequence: CSVEDLGGRRTGEETQYF.

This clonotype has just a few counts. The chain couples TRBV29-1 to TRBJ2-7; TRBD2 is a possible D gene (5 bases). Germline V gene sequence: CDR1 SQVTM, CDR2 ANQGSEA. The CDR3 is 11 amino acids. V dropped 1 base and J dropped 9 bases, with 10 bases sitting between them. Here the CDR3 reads CSVEGTRGQYF. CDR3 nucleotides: TGCAGCGTTGAAGGGACTCGGGGGCAGTACTTC.

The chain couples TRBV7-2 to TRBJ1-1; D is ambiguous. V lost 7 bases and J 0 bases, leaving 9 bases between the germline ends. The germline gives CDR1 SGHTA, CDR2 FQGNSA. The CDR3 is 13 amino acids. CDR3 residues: CASINRMNTEAFF. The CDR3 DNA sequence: TGTGCCAGCATAAACCGAATGAACACTGAAGCTTTCTTT.

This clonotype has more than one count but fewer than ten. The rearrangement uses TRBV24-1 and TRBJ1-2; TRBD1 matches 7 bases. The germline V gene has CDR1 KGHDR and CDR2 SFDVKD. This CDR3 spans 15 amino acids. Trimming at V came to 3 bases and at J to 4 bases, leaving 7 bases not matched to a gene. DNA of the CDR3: TGTGCCACCAGTGATCCGACAGGGCTGTCCTATGGCTACACCTTC. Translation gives CATSDPTGLSYGYTF.

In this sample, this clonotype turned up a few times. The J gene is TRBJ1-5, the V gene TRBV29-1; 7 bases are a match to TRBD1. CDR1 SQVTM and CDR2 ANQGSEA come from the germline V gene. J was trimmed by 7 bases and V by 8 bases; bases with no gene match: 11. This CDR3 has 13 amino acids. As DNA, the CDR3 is TGCAGCTATGGACAGGAGGCGTACCAGCCCCAGCATTTT. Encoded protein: CSYGQEAYQPQHF.

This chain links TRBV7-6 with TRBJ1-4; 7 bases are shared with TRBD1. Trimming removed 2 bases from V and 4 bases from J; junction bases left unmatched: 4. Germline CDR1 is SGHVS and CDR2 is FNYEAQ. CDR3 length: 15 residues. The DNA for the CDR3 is TGTGCCAGCAGCTTACTGACAGGGAATAATGAAAAACTGTTTTTT. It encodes CASSLLTGNNEKLFF.

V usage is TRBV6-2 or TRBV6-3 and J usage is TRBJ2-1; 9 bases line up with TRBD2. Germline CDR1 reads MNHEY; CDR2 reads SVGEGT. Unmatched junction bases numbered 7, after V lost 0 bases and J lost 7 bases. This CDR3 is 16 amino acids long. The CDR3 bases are TGTGCCAGCAGTTACTCGAGAGCGGGGGGAAGGAATGAGCAGTTCTTC. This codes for CASSYSRAGGRNEQFF.

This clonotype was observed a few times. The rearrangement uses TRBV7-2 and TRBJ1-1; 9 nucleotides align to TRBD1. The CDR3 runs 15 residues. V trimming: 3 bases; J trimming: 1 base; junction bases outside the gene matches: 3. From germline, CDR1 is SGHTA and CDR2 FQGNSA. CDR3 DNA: TGTGCCAGCAGCTTCTCGACAGGGGGGAACACTGAAGCTTTCTTT. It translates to CASSFSTGGNTEAFF.

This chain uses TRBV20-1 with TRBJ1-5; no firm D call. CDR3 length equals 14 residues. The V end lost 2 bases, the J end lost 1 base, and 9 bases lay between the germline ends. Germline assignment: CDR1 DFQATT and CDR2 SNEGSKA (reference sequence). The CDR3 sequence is CSARIALSNQPQHF. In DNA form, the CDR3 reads TGCAGTGCTAGAATCGCGTTAAGCAATCAGCCCCAGCATTTT.